The text below deals with one TCR beta chain. These data belong to a study of PD-L1 blockade in urothelial cancer. Clones were sequenced by immunoSEQ multiplex PCR, and TCRdb holds only the in-frame ones, with some missing. This sample has under 130,000 clones, with approximately 85% found just once. This CDR3 spans 17 amino acids. Trimming removed 4 bases from V and 2 bases from J; junction bases left unmatched: 10. CDR1 WSHSY and CDR2 SAAADI come from the germline V gene. Sample: PBMCs, taken around atezolizumab (anti-PD-L1) treatment. The source is a man between 45 and 60 years old with urothelial cancer. The rearrangement joins TRBV10-2 to TRBJ1-1; 10 nucleotides agree with TRBD1. This CDR3 is CASSGRDRGLGNTEAFF. The CDR3 nucleotides read TGCGCCAGCAGTGGCCGGGACAGGGGTCTGGGTAACACTGAAGCTTTCTTT.